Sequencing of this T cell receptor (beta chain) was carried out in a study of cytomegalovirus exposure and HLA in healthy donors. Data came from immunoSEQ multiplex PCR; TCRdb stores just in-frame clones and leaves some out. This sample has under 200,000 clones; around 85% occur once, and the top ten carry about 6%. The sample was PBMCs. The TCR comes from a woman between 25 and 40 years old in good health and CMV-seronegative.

Here the CDR3 reads CASSLSAIWTPNTEAFF. The CDR3 bases are TGTGCCAGCAGTTTATCCGCGATCTGGACCCCGAACACTGAAGCTTTCTTT. The V and J genes are TRBV27 and TRBJ1-1; D not resolved. Per germline, CDR1 MNHEY and CDR2 SMNVEV (reference sequence). The CDR3 length is 17 residues. V was pared by 0 bases and J by 1 base, with 15 bases between.